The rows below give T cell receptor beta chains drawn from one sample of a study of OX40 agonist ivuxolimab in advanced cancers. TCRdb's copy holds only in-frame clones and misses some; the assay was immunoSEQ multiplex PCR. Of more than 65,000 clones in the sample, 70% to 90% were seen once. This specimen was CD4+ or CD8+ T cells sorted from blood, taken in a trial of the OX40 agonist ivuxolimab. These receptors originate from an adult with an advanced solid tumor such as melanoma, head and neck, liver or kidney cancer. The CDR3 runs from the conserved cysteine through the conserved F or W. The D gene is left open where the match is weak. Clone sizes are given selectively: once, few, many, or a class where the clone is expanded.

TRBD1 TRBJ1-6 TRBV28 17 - TGTGCCAGCAGTTTAGTGTTGGGACAGGGTTTTGGTTCACCCCTCCACTTT CASSLVLGQGFGSPLHF
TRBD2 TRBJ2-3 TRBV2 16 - TGTGCCAGCAGCCCTGTAGCGGGGGGGAAATCAGATACGCAGTATTTT CASSPVAGGKSDTQYF
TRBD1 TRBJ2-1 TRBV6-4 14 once TGTGCCAGCAGTGAGGGACAGCCCTACAATGAGCAGTTCTTC CASSEGQPYNEQFF
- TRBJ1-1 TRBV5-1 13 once TGCGCCAGCAGCTTCGGAGGGGGCACTGAAGCTTTCTTT CASSFGGGTEAFF
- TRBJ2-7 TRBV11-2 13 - TGTGCCAGCAGCTCCCGGACAGCACCTGAGCAGTACTTC CASSSRTAPEQYF
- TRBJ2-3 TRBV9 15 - TGTGCCAGCAGCGTAGATTTAGGGGGCACAGATACGCAGTATTTT CASSVDLGGTDTQYF
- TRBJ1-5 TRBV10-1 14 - TGCGCCAGCATAGGGGGGGCTAGCAATCAGCCCCAGCATTTT CASIGGASNQPQHF
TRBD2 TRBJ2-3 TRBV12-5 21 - TGTGCTAGTGGTCGATATGCCGGGACTAGCGGGGGACGACCTAGCACAGATACGCAGTATTTT CASGRYAGTSGGRPSTDTQYF
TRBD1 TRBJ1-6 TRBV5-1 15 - TGCGCCAGCAGCGCGATGGACAGGGGCAATTCACCCCTCCACTTT CASSAMDRGNSPLHF
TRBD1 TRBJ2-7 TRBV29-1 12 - TGCAGCGTCTCGACAGGGCTTGACGAGCAGTACTTC CSVSTGLDEQYF
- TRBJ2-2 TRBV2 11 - TGTGCCAGCAGGGCAACCGGGGAGCTGTTTTTT CASRATGELFF
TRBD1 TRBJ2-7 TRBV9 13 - TGTGCCAGCAGCGTAGCTGGACAGGCCGAGCAGTACTTC CASSVAGQAEQYF
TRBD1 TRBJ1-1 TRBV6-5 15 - TGTGCCAGCAGTTACACTAACAGGGGAAACACTGAAGCTTTCTTT CASSYTNRGNTEAFF
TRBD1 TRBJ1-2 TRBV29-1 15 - TGCAGCGTTGAAGAAGGGGGACAGGGGAGCTATGGCTACACCTTC CSVEEGGQGSYGYTF
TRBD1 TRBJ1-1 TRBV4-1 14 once TGCGCCAGCAGCCGAACACAGGGGCGCACTGAAGCTTTCTTT CASSRTQGRTEAFF
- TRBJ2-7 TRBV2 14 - TGTGCCAGCAGTGAAGGACACAGGGTTCAAGAGCAGTACTTC CASSEGHRVQEQYF
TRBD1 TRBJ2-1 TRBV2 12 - TGTGCCAGCAGTGGAACAGGGGGGTTCGAGTTCTTC CASSGTGGFEFF
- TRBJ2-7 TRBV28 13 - TGTGCCAGCAGGGGCCCCGGTTATAAAGAGCAGTACTTC CASRGPGYKEQYF
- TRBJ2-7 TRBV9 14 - TGTGCCAGCAGCGTAGATGTACTCCCAGGCGAGCAGTACTTC CASSVDVLPGEQYF
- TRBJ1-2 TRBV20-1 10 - TGCAGTGCTAATTCTAATGGCTACACCTTC CSANSNGYTF
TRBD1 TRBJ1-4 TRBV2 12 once TGTGCCAGCAACAGGGGTAATGAAAAACTGTTTTTT CASNRGNEKLFF
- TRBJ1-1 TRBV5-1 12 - TGCGCCAGCAGGGCGACCACGGCTGAAGCTTTCTTT CASRATTAEAFF
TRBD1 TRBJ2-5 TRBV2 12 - TGTGCCAGCAGGGACAGGCAAGAGACCCAGTACTTC CASRDRQETQYF